These T cell receptor beta chains were read from a single sample in a study of early T cells in non-severe SARS-CoV-2 infection. Each CDR3 protein is one row after TCRdb ran MiXCR on the 5' RACE reads. This table holds roughly 43,000 distinct CDR3 sequences, less than 30% found once. The sequencing here drew on whole blood, taken at baseline. The receptors were gathered from an adult who was a healthcare worker with PCR-confirmed SARS-CoV-2 infection or an uninfected control (not recorded which). Both conserved end residues are part of each CDR3. D genes are given only for firm matches. Clone size is given for some rows only: seen once, a few or many times, or a class if the clone is expanded.

J: TRBJ2-3; D: -; size: few; V: TRBV29-1; DNA: TGCAGCGTTGTCTCGGGTGTACTTACAGATACGCAGTATTTT; CDR3: CSVVSGVLTDTQYF
J: TRBJ1-5; D: -; size: -; V: TRBV11-2; DNA: TGTGCCAGCAGCTTAGAACGCAATCAGCCCCAGCATTTT; CDR3: CASSLERNQPQHF
J: TRBJ2-7; D: -; size: many; V: TRBV7-9; DNA: TGTGCCAGCAGCCTCACCGTCCCAGGGCGGTACGAGCAGTACTTC; CDR3: CASSLTVPGRYEQYF
J: TRBJ1-1; D: -; size: -; V: TRBV20-1; DNA: TGCAGTGCTTTTCGCACAGGGCCGGGGACTGAAGCTTTCTTT; CDR3: CSAFRTGPGTEAFF
J: TRBJ2-1; D: -; size: few; V: TRBV18; DNA: TGTGCCAGCTCACCAAACAATGAGCAGTTCTTC; CDR3: CASSPNNEQFF
J: TRBJ2-7; D: -; size: -; V: TRBV18; DNA: TGTGCCAGCTCGCCCGACTCCCGCAAGCAGTACTTC; CDR3: CASSPDSRKQYF
J: TRBJ1-5; D: TRBD1; size: -; V: TRBV6-1; DNA: TGTGCCAGCATTCTGGACAGGGGAAGGGATCAGCCCCAGCATTTT; CDR3: CASILDRGRDQPQHF
J: TRBJ2-3; D: -; size: few; V: TRBV10-3; DNA: TGTGCCATCAGTGATAAGACGGGACGGACAGATACGCAGTATTTT; CDR3: CAISDKTGRTDTQYF
J: TRBJ1-3; D: -; size: few; V: TRBV5-1; DNA: TGCGCCAGCAGTCCTCAGGGATCCGGAAACACCATATATTTT; CDR3: CASSPQGSGNTIYF
J: TRBJ1-1; D: -; size: -; V: TRBV5-5; DNA: TGTGCCAGCAGCGTAACAGAGAACACTGAAGCTTTCTTT; CDR3: CASSVTENTEAFF
J: TRBJ2-2; D: TRBD2; size: -; V: TRBV6-5; DNA: TGTGCCAGCAGCCCCGGGACTAGCGCAGTGCCCGGGGAGCTGTTTTTT; CDR3: CASSPGTSAVPGELFF
J: TRBJ2-1; D: TRBD1; size: few; V: TRBV2; DNA: TGTGCCAGCATGGCGCAGGGGGCATGGAATGAGCAGTTCTTC; CDR3: CASMAQGAWNEQFF
J: TRBJ1-4; D: -; size: -; V: TRBV7-9; DNA: TGTGCCAGCAGCCGGACAGACTCAACTAATGAAAAACTGTTTTTT; CDR3: CASSRTDSTNEKLFF
J: TRBJ2-1; D: -; size: -; V: TRBV7-2; DNA: TGTGCCAGCAGCTTGATGGAATTGGGCAATGAGCAGTTCTTC; CDR3: CASSLMELGNEQFF
J: TRBJ2-7; D: TRBD2; size: -; V: TRBV10-3; DNA: TGTGCCACACGCGCTCTTAGCGGGGCGGACGAGCAGTACTTC; CDR3: CATRALSGADEQYF
J: TRBJ2-3; D: TRBD2; size: -; V: TRBV5-1; DNA: TGCGCCAGCAGCCCACGGCTCAGCGGGGGTGGCACAGATACGCAGTATTTT; CDR3: CASSPRLSGGGTDTQYF
J: TRBJ1-1; D: -; size: few; V: TRBV27; DNA: TGTGCCAGCAGTTTCGACAGCTCGAACACTGAAGCTTTCTTT; CDR3: CASSFDSSNTEAFF
J: TRBJ1-2; D: -; size: few; V: TRBV5-4; DNA: TGTGCCAGCAGCCCCCCTACAGGGCACTATGGCTACACCTTC; CDR3: CASSPPTGHYGYTF
J: TRBJ1-2; D: -; size: -; V: TRBV15; DNA: TGTGCCACCAGCAGAGCAGGAAGGGGCTACACCTTC; CDR3: CATSRAGRGYTF
J: TRBJ2-3; D: -; size: few; V: TRBV11-2; DNA: TGTGCCAGCAGCTTAGCGGGGGGCACAGATACGCAGTATTTT; CDR3: CASSLAGGTDTQYF
J: TRBJ1-1; D: -; size: few; V: TRBV7-2; DNA: TGTGCCAGCAGCTTAAACAGCCCTGTTGCTTTCTTT; CDR3: CASSLNSPVAFF
J: TRBJ1-2; D: -; size: many; V: TRBV27; DNA: TGTGCCAGCAGCAACAGTCCACCCCCAGCTAACTATGGCTACACCTTC; CDR3: CASSNSPPPANYGYTF
J: TRBJ1-1; D: TRBD1; size: -; V: TRBV3-1; DNA: TGTGCCAGCAGCCAAGGGGACAGGGGCACTGAAGCTTTCTTT; CDR3: CASSQGDRGTEAFF
J: TRBJ2-1; D: -; size: few; V: TRBV3-1; DNA: TGTGCCAGCAGCCGATTCGGGGGGCGGACAAATGAGCAGTTCTTC; CDR3: CASSRFGGRTNEQFF
J: TRBJ2-7; D: -; size: few; V: TRBV6-5; DNA: TGTGCCAGCAGCCGGGCCGGCGAGCAGTACTTC; CDR3: CASSRAGEQYF
J: TRBJ2-5; D: -; size: few; V: TRBV9; DNA: TGTGCCAGCAGCGTAGATGGGTACTACCAAGAGACCCAGTACTTC; CDR3: CASSVDGYYQETQYF
J: TRBJ2-7; D: TRBD1; size: -; V: TRBV20-1; DNA: TGCAGTGCTAGAGTCCCGGGACAGGGGGATTACGAGCAGTACTTC; CDR3: CSARVPGQGDYEQYF
J: TRBJ1-3; D: -; size: few; V: TRBV20-1; DNA: TGCAGTGTTCCGGGGGACGGAAACACCATATATTTT; CDR3: CSVPGDGNTIYF
J: TRBJ2-3; D: -; size: -; V: TRBV29-1; DNA: TGCAGCGTTGAAGATGCAGGGATCCCAGATACGCAGTATTTT; CDR3: CSVEDAGIPDTQYF
J: TRBJ2-7; D: -; size: -; V: TRBV6-5; DNA: TGTGCCAGCAGTTACTCAGTGCAGGGATCGGGCTACGAGCAGTACTTC; CDR3: CASSYSVQGSGYEQYF
J: TRBJ2-1; D: -; size: -; V: TRBV11-1; DNA: TGTGCCAGCAGCTTAAGCGAAGCTCAGTTCTTC; CDR3: CASSLSEAQFF
J: TRBJ2-1; D: -; size: -; V: TRBV6-2/TRBV6-3; DNA: TGTGCCAGCAGCCCACAGGCAGGCAGCTCCTACAATGAGCAGTTCTTC; CDR3: CASSPQAGSSYNEQFF
J: TRBJ2-7; D: -; size: few; V: TRBV27; DNA: TGTGCCAGCAGTTCCTTAGGGGTAAGCTCCTACGAGCAGTACTTC; CDR3: CASSSLGVSSYEQYF
J: TRBJ2-3; D: TRBD2; size: -; V: TRBV11-2; DNA: TGTGCCAGCAGCCCGGGGACTAGCGGGGTGTCAGATACGCAGTATTTT; CDR3: CASSPGTSGVSDTQYF
J: TRBJ2-5; D: TRBD2; size: -; V: TRBV12-3/TRBV12-4; DNA: TGTGCCAGCAGTTTAAGCGGGGGGCCCTCGGAGACCCAGTACTTC; CDR3: CASSLSGGPSETQYF
J: TRBJ1-2; D: TRBD1; size: few; V: TRBV25-1; DNA: TGTGCCAGCACGCGGACAGGGGCATATGGCTACACCTTC; CDR3: CASTRTGAYGYTF
J: TRBJ2-1; D: TRBD2; size: many; V: TRBV5-1; DNA: TGCGCCAGCAGCCCACCTAGCGGGGGGCCATACAATGAGCAGTTCTTC; CDR3: CASSPPSGGPYNEQFF
J: TRBJ1-6; D: -; size: -; V: TRBV27; DNA: TGTGCCAGTAATTCACCCCTCCACTTT; CDR3: CASNSPLHF
J: TRBJ1-4; D: -; size: -; V: TRBV30; DNA: TGTGCCCAAGGAAGCGGGCTCGATAATGAAAAACTGTTTTTT; CDR3: CAQGSGLDNEKLFF
J: TRBJ2-2; D: -; size: -; V: TRBV5-1; DNA: TGCGCCAGCAGCTTGAAAGGGATTGTAGACGCCGGGGAGCTGTTTTTT; CDR3: CASSLKGIVDAGELFF
J: TRBJ2-7; D: -; size: -; V: TRBV2; DNA: TGTGCCAGCAGTGAACTGGGGAGAGAGAACTTATACGAGCAGTACTTC; CDR3: CASSELGRENLYEQYF
J: TRBJ2-3; D: TRBD2; size: few; V: TRBV7-6; DNA: TGTGCCAGCAGCCCCCATATAAGCGGGGCAGATACGCAGTATTTT; CDR3: CASSPHISGADTQYF
J: TRBJ2-2; D: -; size: few; V: TRBV20-1; DNA: TGCAGTGCCTCCAAGGGTCGTGGCACCGGGGAGCTGTTTTTT; CDR3: CSASKGRGTGELFF
J: TRBJ1-1; D: -; size: few; V: TRBV3-1; DNA: TGTGCCAGCAGCCCTCCGGGACCCCTGAGCACTGAAGCTTTCTTT; CDR3: CASSPPGPLSTEAFF
J: TRBJ2-4; D: -; size: -; V: TRBV12-3/TRBV12-4; DNA: TGTGCCAGCAGACTTTTCAGGGCAGGCGGCTCCAAAAACATTCAGTACTTC; CDR3: CASRLFRAGGSKNIQYF
J: TRBJ1-2; D: TRBD1; size: few; V: TRBV5-5; DNA: TGTGCCAGCAGCGCTAGGGACAGGTCCAGAGGCTACACCTTC; CDR3: CASSARDRSRGYTF
J: TRBJ2-1; D: -; size: -; V: TRBV6-5; DNA: TGTGCCAGCAGTACTTATGATGAGCAGTTCTTC; CDR3: CASSTYDEQFF
J: TRBJ1-1; D: -; size: many; V: TRBV7-9; DNA: TGTGCCAGCAGCCCCCAGGGACCGAACAAAGCTTTCTTT; CDR3: CASSPQGPNKAFF
J: TRBJ2-5; D: TRBD1; size: -; V: TRBV10-3; DNA: TGTGCCATCAGTGGGGACAGGGGTCCAGAGACCCAGTACTTC; CDR3: CAISGDRGPETQYF
J: TRBJ1-1; D: TRBD1; size: few; V: TRBV10-2; DNA: TGCGCCAGCAGCGGGACAGGGTTCACTGAAGCTTTCTTT; CDR3: CASSGTGFTEAFF
J: TRBJ1-5; D: -; size: few; V: TRBV6-5; DNA: TGTGCCAGCAGTAAAGACAGAACCAATCAGCCCCAGCATTTT; CDR3: CASSKDRTNQPQHF
J: TRBJ2-1; D: TRBD1; size: once; V: TRBV20-1; DNA: TGCAGTGCTAGAGTAGGACAGGGGAACAATGAGCAGTTCTTC; CDR3: CSARVGQGNNEQFF
J: TRBJ1-2; D: -; size: many; V: TRBV6-1; DNA: TGTGCCAGCAGTGAAGAGGGCAGGCAGGGAAGCTATGGCTACACCTTC; CDR3: CASSEEGRQGSYGYTF